The 20 T cell receptor beta chains presented below share a single source sample, sequenced in a study of technical replicates of blood from several donors. Produced via immunoSEQ multiplex PCR; TCRdb's table is partial and in-frame only. Of approximately 85,000 clones in the sample, nearly 95% were seen once. The sample comprised T cells isolated from PBMCs. These receptors all stem from a human donor in good health.

The chain links TRBV28 to TRBJ1-1; D is perhaps TRBD1 (6 bases). This CDR3 is built from 14 residues. Germline V gene sequence: CDR1 MDHEN, CDR2 SYDVKM. V was trimmed by 4 bases and J by 1 base, leaving 10 bases between them. The CDR3 here is CASSSSGANTEAFF. In DNA, the CDR3 is TGTGCCAGCAGTTCCTCAGGGGCGAACACTGAAGCTTTCTTT.

This chain joins TRBV27 and TRBJ1-5; D is perhaps TRBD1 (5 bases). In germline, CDR1 is MNHEY, CDR2 SMNVEV (reference sequence). V was clipped by 5 bases and J by 4 bases, with 12 bases between them. The CDR3 contains 14 residues. DNA for the CDR3: TGTGCCAGCAGTCCGATCGGGGGAAATCAGCCCCAGCATTTT. It translates to CASSPIGGNQPQHF.

The V and J genes are TRBV10-1 and TRBJ2-1; D is unresolved. Germline CDR1 WNHNN, CDR2 SYGVQD (reference sequence). The CDR3 spans 16 residues. Trimming took off 0 bases at V and 4 bases at J, with 13 bases between the two ends. CDR3 sequence reads: CASSESWPLGYNEQFF. As DNA, the CDR3 is TGCGCCAGCAGTGAGTCTTGGCCCCTCGGGTACAATGAGCAGTTCTTC.

This chain links TRBV2 with TRBJ1-4, with D tentatively TRBD1 (6 bases). V was clipped by 2 bases and J by 10 bases, with 14 bases between them. In germline, CDR1 is SNHLY, CDR2 FYNNEI. The CDR3 runs to 14 residues. Here the CDR3 DNA reads TGTGCCAGCAGTGAACTCCCAGGGGAGTCAAAACTGTTTTTT. It is translated as CASSELPGESKLFF.

The sample holds one count of this clone. The chain joins TRBV28 to TRBJ2-1; 7 bases fit TRBD1. V lost 5 bases, J lost 7 bases, and 14 bases stayed unmatched. Germline assignment: CDR1 MDHEN and CDR2 SYDVKM. The CDR3 length is 16 residues. The CDR3: CASSTSRGTTGNEQFF. DNA of the CDR3: TGTGCCAGCAGTACATCCAGGGGGACCACTGGGAATGAGCAGTTCTTC.

The chain links TRBV7-9 to TRBJ2-5, with TRBD2 matching 14 bases. This CDR3 contains 16 residues. Trimming at V came to 5 bases and at J to 2 bases, leaving 4 bases not matched to a gene. Per germline, CDR1 SEHNR and CDR2 FQNEAQ (reference sequence). CDR3 DNA: TGTGCCAGCAGCCGTCGACTAGCGGGGGGGCAAGAGACCCAGTACTTC. Amino acid sequence: CASSRRLAGGQETQYF.

The CDR3 DNA is TGTGCCAGCAGCTTCTCCGCGACAGCTAGGACTGGAAACACCATATATTTT. Its protein is CASSFSATARTGNTIYF. The rearrangement links TRBV5-4 to TRBJ1-3; D might be TRBD1 (5 bases). The CDR3 sequence is 17 residues long. Germline V CDR1 and CDR2: SGHNT, YYREEE (reference sequence). The V and J ends lost 2 bases and 2 bases respectively, with 17 bases between them.

This chain links TRBV7-9 with TRBJ2-7; 10 nucleotides match TRBD2. Looked up from germline, CDR1 is SEHNR and CDR2 is FQNEAQ (reference sequence). Trimming removed 7 bases from V and 7 bases from J; junction bases left unmatched: 13. This CDR3 has 15 amino acids. CDR3 nucleotides: TGTGCCAGCATGGGGCTAGCGGGAGAGTGGGGGGAGCAGTACTTC. This translates into CASMGLAGEWGEQYF.

The rearrangement uses TRBV15 and TRBJ1-5, with a tentative D call TRBD1 (5 bases). V was clipped by 3 bases and J by 5 bases, with 8 bases between them. The CDR3 runs 13 residues. Germline V gives CDR1 LNHNV, CDR2 YYDKDF (reference sequence). The CDR3 coding sequence is TGTGCCACCAGCAGTCACAGGTATCAGCCCCAGCATTTT. As protein: CATSSHRYQPQHF.

This sequence joins TRBV5-1 and TRBJ2-5, with D perhaps TRBD2 (6 bases). Looked up from germline, CDR1 is SGHRS and CDR2 is YFSETQ. The V end was cut by 3 bases, the J end by 5 bases, with 17 bases between. The CDR3 consists of 15 residues. The CDR3 DNA reads as TGCGCCAGCAGCTCCTCCACGGGGGAGAGGGAGACCCAGTACTTC. It codes for CASSSSTGERETQYF.

The chain employs TRBV10-3 and TRBJ2-2; 8 bases match TRBD1. This CDR3 has 13 amino acids. With 6 bases clipped from V and 6 bases from J, the junction kept 3 bases outside the gene matches. Germline V gene sequence: CDR1 ENHRY, CDR2 SYGVKD. CDR3 coding DNA: TGTGCCATCAGGGACAGGGTGTCCGGGGAGCTGTTTTTT. This sequence encodes CAIRDRVSGELFF.

The chain links TRBV19 to TRBJ1-4; the match to TRBD1 covers 7 bases. V was pared by 10 bases and J by 4 bases, with 12 bases of the junction left unmatched. Germline V gene lookup returns CDR1 LNHDA and CDR2 SQIVND (reference sequence). The CDR3 has 15 amino acids. The CDR3 loop is CATSEGDRDNEKLFF. CDR3 bases: TGTGCCACCTCCGAGGGCGACAGGGATAATGAAAAACTGTTTTTT.

This clone occurred once. This rearrangement joins TRBV2 to TRBJ2-3; D possibly corresponds to TRBD1 (5 bases). This CDR3 comprises 16 residues. Germline CDR1 and CDR2: SNHLY and FYNNEI. V was shortened by 4 bases and J by 0 bases, with 14 bases between the two germline ends. This CDR3 is CASSVRGIPSTDTQYF. The DNA of the CDR3 is TGTGCCAGCAGTGTAAGGGGCATCCCTAGCACAGATACGCAGTATTTT.

The chain links TRBV5-8 to TRBJ1-1; D might be TRBD1 (5 bases). This CDR3 region has 14 residues. V was trimmed by 7 bases and J by 2 bases, leaving 15 bases between them. The V gene's germline CDR1 is SGHTS and CDR2 YDEGEE. CDR3 sequence: CASPPGGANTEAFF. The CDR3 bases are TGTGCCAGCCCGCCTGGAGGGGCCAACACTGAAGCTTTCTTT.

The chain carries TRBV18 and TRBJ1-5; tentatively, D is TRBD1 (5 bases). This CDR3 region has 15 residues. The V and J ends lost 2 bases and 2 bases respectively, with 10 bases between them. Germline CDR1 KGHSH, CDR2 LQKENI. The CDR3 sequence: CASSPGGVGNQPQHF. The CDR3 region has the DNA TGTGCCAGCTCACCAGGGGGGGTAGGCAATCAGCCCCAGCATTTT.

V usage is TRBV30 and J usage is TRBJ1-2; TRBD1 is a possible D gene (5 bases). Trimming took 2 bases from V and 5 from J, leaving 15 bases between them. The CDR3 loop spans 14 amino acids. Germline-derived CDR1 and CDR2 are GTSNPN and SVGIG (reference sequence). The DNA for the CDR3 is TGTGCCTGGAGTCGACTTACAGGTCTATATGGCTACACCTTC. Translating gives CAWSRLTGLYGYTF.

The rearrangement uses TRBV2 and TRBJ2-5; the D is unclear. This CDR3 spans 12 amino acids. Trimming shortened V by 7 bases and J by 2 bases, and 8 bases separated the two germline ends. Germline CDR1 reads SNHLY; CDR2 reads FYNNEI. The CDR3 region is CASIQTQETQYF. The CDR3 DNA follows: TGTGCCAGCATTCAGACTCAAGAGACCCAGTACTTC.

The chain couples TRBV25-1 to TRBJ2-2, with D uncertain. Germline V gives CDR1 MGHDK, CDR2 SYGVNS. CDR3 size: 15 residues. V shed 4 bases and J shed 2 bases, with 11 bases lying between them. This chain's CDR3 is CASSAKYYNTGELFF. In DNA form, the CDR3 reads TGTGCCAGCAGTGCCAAATACTACAACACCGGGGAGCTGTTTTTT.

This chain links TRBV5-5 with TRBJ2-5, with D uncertain. CDR1 and CDR2 (germline): SGHKS, YYEKEE (reference sequence). The V gene lost 4 bases and the J gene lost 5 bases, with 12 bases spanning the gap. The CDR3 sequence is 13 residues long. In DNA, the CDR3 is TGTGCCAGCAGCCCTATAAATGAGGAGACCCAGTACTTC. This encodes CASSPINEETQYF.

This clone was observed a single time. The rearrangement uses TRBV5-8 and TRBJ1-2; D remains unclear. Trimming cost V 3 bases and J 7 bases, with 19 bases left between them. The CDR3 covers 15 residues. From germline, CDR1 is SGHTS and CDR2 YDEGEE. CDR3 sequence: CASSSSGGLFPGYTF. The CDR3 DNA follows: TGTGCCAGCAGCTCATCGGGAGGTCTGTTCCCTGGCTACACCTTC.